The 2 T cell receptor beta chains given below trace back to one sample, sequenced in a study of blood T cells in healthy people across ages. Alongside a J-beta primer mix, a sample-barcoded 5' primer served in a second PCR lasting about 7 to 12 cycles. TCRdb reprocessed the 5' RACE reads via MiXCR and lists one record per CDR3 protein. The sample lists approximately 900,000 distinct CDR3 sequences, roughly 28% occurring once. Another study also made use of these data, one on T cells of mothers and their children.

The sequenced material came from blood. These receptors were taken from a woman aged 40 to 50 in good health.

This sequence joins TRBV20-1 and TRBJ2-5, with TRBD1 identical over 8 bases. The CDR3 has 14 amino acids. Trimming cost V 8 bases and J 3 bases; bases outside gene matches: 11. Per germline, CDR1 DFQATT and CDR2 SNEGSKA (reference sequence). The CDR3 nucleotides are TGCAGTACTACCAGGGACAGGCAGAAAGAGACCCAGTACTTC. Amino acids: CSTTRDRQKETQYF.

The chain uses TRBV30 and TRBJ1-1; D not certain. This CDR3 has 13 amino acids. V gave up 2 bases and J gave up 1 base, with 8 bases separating them. Germline V gene sequence: CDR1 GTSNPN, CDR2 SVGIG (reference sequence). CDR3 coding DNA: TGTGCCTGGAGTCCGGCAGGGAACACTGAAGCTTTCTTT. It specifies CAWSPAGNTEAFF.